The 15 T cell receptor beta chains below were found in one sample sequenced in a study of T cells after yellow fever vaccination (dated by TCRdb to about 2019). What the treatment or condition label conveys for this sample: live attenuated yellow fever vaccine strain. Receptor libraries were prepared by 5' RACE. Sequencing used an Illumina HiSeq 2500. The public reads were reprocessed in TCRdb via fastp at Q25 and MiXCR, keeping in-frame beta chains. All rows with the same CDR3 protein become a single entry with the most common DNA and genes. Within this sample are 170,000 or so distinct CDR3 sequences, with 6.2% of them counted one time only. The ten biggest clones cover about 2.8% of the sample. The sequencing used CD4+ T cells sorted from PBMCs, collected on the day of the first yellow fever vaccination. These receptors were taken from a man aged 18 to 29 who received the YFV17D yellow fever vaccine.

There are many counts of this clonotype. The DNA for the CDR3 is TGTGCCAGCAGCTCTATGACCCCTGATGGCTACACCTTC. This gives the protein CASSSMTPDGYTF. This sequence joins TRBV7-9 and TRBJ1-2; D remains unclear. The V end lost 4 bases, the J end lost 6 bases, and 12 bases lay between the germline ends. The CDR3 has 13 amino acids. Germline CDR1 SEHNR, CDR2 FQNEAQ (reference sequence).

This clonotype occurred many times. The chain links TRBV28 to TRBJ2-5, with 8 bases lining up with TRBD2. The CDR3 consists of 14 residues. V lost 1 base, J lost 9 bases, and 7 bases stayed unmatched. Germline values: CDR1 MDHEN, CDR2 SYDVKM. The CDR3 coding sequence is TGTGCCAGCAGTTTATATAGCGGGGCAGGGGCCCAGTACTTC. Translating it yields CASSLYSGAGAQYF.

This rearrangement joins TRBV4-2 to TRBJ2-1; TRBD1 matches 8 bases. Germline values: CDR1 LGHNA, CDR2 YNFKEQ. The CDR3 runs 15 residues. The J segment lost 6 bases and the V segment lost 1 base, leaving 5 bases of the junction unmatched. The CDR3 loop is CASSQARGRINEQFF. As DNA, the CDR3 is TGTGCCAGCAGCCAAGCCAGGGGGCGGATCAATGAGCAGTTCTTC.

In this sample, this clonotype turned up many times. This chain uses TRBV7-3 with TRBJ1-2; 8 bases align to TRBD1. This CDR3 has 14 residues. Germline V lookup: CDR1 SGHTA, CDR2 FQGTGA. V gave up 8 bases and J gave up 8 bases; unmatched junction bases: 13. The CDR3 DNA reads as TGTGCCAGCGGCCAAGACAGGGGAGTTGGAGGCTACACCTTC. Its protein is CASGQDRGVGGYTF.

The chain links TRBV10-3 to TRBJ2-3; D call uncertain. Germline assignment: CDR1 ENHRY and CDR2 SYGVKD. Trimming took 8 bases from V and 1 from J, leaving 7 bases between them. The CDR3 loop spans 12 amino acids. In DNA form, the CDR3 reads TGTGCCATCGCAGGTGGCACAGATACGCAGTATTTT. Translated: CAIAGGTDTQYF.

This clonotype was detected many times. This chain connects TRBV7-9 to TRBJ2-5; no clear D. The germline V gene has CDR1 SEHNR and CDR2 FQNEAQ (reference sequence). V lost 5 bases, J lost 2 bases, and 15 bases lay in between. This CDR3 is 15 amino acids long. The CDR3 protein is CASSTYPRLQETQYF. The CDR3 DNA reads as TGTGCCAGCAGCACCTACCCCAGGTTACAAGAGACCCAGTACTTC.

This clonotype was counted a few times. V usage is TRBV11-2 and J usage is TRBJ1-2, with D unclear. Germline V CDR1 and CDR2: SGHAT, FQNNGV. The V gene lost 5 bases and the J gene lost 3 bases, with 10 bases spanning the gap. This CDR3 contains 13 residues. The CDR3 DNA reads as TGTGCCAGCAGCCCCAGCATGGACTATGGCTACACCTTC. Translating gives CASSPSMDYGYTF.

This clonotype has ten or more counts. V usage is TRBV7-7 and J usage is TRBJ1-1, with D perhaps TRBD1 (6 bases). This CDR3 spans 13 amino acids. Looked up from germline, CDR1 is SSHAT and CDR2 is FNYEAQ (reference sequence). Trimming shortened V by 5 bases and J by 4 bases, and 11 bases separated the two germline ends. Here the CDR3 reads CASSPQGSTEAFF. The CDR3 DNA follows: TGTGCCAGCAGCCCCCAGGGGAGCACTGAAGCTTTCTTT.

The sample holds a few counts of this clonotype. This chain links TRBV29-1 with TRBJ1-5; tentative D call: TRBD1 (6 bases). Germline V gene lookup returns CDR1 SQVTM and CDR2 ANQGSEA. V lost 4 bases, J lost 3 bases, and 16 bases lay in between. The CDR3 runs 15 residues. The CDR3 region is CSVVLAGVNNQPQHF. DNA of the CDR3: TGCAGCGTTGTCTTGGCAGGGGTAAACAATCAGCCCCAGCATTTT.

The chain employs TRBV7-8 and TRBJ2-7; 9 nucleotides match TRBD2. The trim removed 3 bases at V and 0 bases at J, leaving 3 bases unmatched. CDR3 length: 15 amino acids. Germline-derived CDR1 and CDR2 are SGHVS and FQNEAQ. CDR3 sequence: CASSLEAGGSYEQYF. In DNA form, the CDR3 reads TGTGCCAGCAGCTTGGAAGCGGGGGGCTCCTACGAGCAGTACTTC.

CDR3 in amino acids: CSARRQGVETQYF. CDR3 sequence (DNA): TGCAGTGCTAGAAGACAGGGTGTGGAGACCCAGTACTTC. This chain connects TRBV20-1 to TRBJ2-5, with TRBD1 matching 7 bases. Germline CDR1 and CDR2: DFQATT and SNEGSKA (reference sequence). V lost 2 bases and J lost 5; bases outside the gene matches: 5. This CDR3 contains 13 residues.

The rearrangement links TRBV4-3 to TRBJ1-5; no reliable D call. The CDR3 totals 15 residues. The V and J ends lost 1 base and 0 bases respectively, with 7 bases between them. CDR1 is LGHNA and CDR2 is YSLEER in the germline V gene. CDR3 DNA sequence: TGCGCCAGCAGCCAAGCTCACAATAGCAATCAGCCCCAGCATTTT. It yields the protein CASSQAHNSNQPQHF.

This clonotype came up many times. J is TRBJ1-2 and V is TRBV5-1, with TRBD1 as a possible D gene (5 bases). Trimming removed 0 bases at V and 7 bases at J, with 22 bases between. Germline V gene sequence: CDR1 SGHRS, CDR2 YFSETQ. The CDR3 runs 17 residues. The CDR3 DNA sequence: TGCGCCAGCAGCTTGGGGGGGGGTGCCCAAAGGATCTCTGGCTACACCTTC. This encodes CASSLGGGAQRISGYTF.

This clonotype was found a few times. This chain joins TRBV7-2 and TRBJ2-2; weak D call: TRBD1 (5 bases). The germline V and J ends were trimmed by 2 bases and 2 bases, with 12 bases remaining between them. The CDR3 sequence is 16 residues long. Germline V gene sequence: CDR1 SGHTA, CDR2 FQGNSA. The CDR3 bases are TGTGCCAGCAGCTTACATCAGCAGGGAAACACCGGGGAGCTGTTTTTT. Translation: CASSLHQQGNTGELFF.

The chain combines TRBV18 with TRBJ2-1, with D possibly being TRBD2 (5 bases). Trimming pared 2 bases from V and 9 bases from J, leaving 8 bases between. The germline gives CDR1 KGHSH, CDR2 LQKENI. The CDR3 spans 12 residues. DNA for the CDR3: TGTGCCAGCTCACCAAGGGCGGGTGAGCAGTTCTTC. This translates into CASSPRAGEQFF.